These T cell receptor beta chains were read from a single sample in a study of blood T cell repertoires in COVID-19. TCRdb keeps only in-frame clones here, not all; method: immunoSEQ multiplex PCR. Of fewer than 250,000 clones listed, roughly 80% are singletons. Sequencing input: PBMCs or T cells enriched from blood (not recorded which). These receptors were obtained from a young woman who had recovered from COVID-19. Both conserved end residues are part of each CDR3. A D gene is named only where the DNA matches it firmly. Clone size, where shown, is once, few, many, or a class for clones that have expanded.

J gene: TRBJ1-1
clone size: NA
V gene: TRBV28
D gene: TRBD1
CDR3 DNA: TGTGCCAGCAGTCCCACCCGACAGGGTTTAAACACTGAAGCTTTCTTT
CDR3 protein: CASSPTRQGLNTEAFF

J gene: TRBJ2-1
clone size: NA
V gene: TRBV7-9
D gene: TRBD1
CDR3 DNA: TGTGCCAGCGCCCGGGACAGGGGTTTCAATGAGCAGTTCTTC
CDR3 protein: CASARDRGFNEQFF

J gene: TRBJ2-5
clone size: NA
V gene: TRBV5-1
D gene: NA
CDR3 DNA: TGCGCCAGCAGCATGGGCCCGGCCCCAGGGCAGTACTTC
CDR3 protein: CASSMGPAPGQYF

J gene: TRBJ1-2
clone size: NA
V gene: TRBV28
D gene: TRBD1
CDR3 DNA: TGTGCCAGCAGTACGGGACAGGGGATAGGTTATGGCTACACCTTC
CDR3 protein: CASSTGQGIGYGYTF

J gene: TRBJ1-2
clone size: NA
V gene: TRBV4-2
D gene: TRBD1
CDR3 DNA: TGTGCCAGCAGCCAAGACCCCATGGACAGGGGGCAGGGGGGCTACACCTTC
CDR3 protein: CASSQDPMDRGQGGYTF

J gene: TRBJ1-1
clone size: many
V gene: TRBV5-8
D gene: TRBD1
CDR3 DNA: TGTGCCAGCAGCTTGTGGGGGGACAGAATGAACACTGAAGCTTTCTTT
CDR3 protein: CASSLWGDRMNTEAFF

J gene: TRBJ2-1
clone size: NA
V gene: TRBV18
D gene: TRBD2
CDR3 DNA: TGTGCCAGCTCACCACTGGCTAGCGGGAGGCAATTGTACAATGAGCAGTTCTTC
CDR3 protein: CASSPLASGRQLYNEQFF

J gene: TRBJ1-1
clone size: once
V gene: TRBV2
D gene: NA
CDR3 DNA: TGTGCCAGCAGTGTAGGGAGGGGGGGGAGGACTGAAGCTTTCTTT
CDR3 protein: CASSVGRGGRTEAFF

J gene: TRBJ2-3
clone size: NA
V gene: TRBV24-1
D gene: NA
CDR3 DNA: TGTGCCACCAGTGGTTACAGGGAAGATACGCAGTATTTT
CDR3 protein: CATSGYREDTQYF

J gene: TRBJ2-1
clone size: NA
V gene: TRBV7-2
D gene: TRBD2
CDR3 DNA: TGTGCCAGCAGCTTATTAGCGGGGGGTTTAAGCTCCTACAATGAGCAGTTCTTC
CDR3 protein: CASSLLAGGLSSYNEQFF

J gene: TRBJ2-7
clone size: NA
V gene: TRBV7-6
D gene: NA
CDR3 DNA: TGTGCCAGCAGCCCCCCGGGAAGCTACGAGCAGTACTTC
CDR3 protein: CASSPPGSYEQYF

J gene: TRBJ2-2
clone size: NA
V gene: TRBV6-5
D gene: TRBD1
CDR3 DNA: TGTGCCAGCTTTCCGGGACAGAGGGCCGGGGAGCTGTTTTTT
CDR3 protein: CASFPGQRAGELFF

J gene: TRBJ1-1
clone size: NA
V gene: TRBV7-9
D gene: TRBD1
CDR3 DNA: TGTGCCAGCAGCCCTGACCGGGGACAGGGAAGAACTGAAGCTTTCTTT
CDR3 protein: CASSPDRGQGRTEAFF

J gene: TRBJ1-3
clone size: NA
V gene: TRBV10-3
D gene: NA
CDR3 DNA: TGTGCCTACCGACAGGCATCCTCTGGAAACACCATATATTTT
CDR3 protein: CAYRQASSGNTIYF

J gene: TRBJ1-6
clone size: NA
V gene: TRBV9
D gene: TRBD1
CDR3 DNA: TGTGCCAGCAGCGTTGCAGGGGGATCACCCCTCCACTTT
CDR3 protein: CASSVAGGSPLHF